This T cell receptor beta chain was recorded in a study of tumor-infiltrating lymphocytes in primary liver carcinoma. Findings and caveats of the study: The overlap of tumor-adjacent and tumor-blood pairs was smaller than that of tumor region pairs.

This clonotype occurred many times. The target antigen is unknown. Co-extraction yielded RNA and DNA from around 20-30 mg of unsorted bulk tissue. Sampling of every tumor involved five separate regions. These included the tumor centre. The investigators made TCR beta cDNA from about 0.45 ug total RNA, using a constant-region primer. Library construction for TCR beta comprised three nested multiplex PCR rounds performed with slightly modified ARM-PCR. Investigators reported that the first two PCR rounds, at roughly 11 cycles each, used TRBV1-TRBV30 forward primers with a C-beta reverse primer. TCRdb ran MiXCR on the multiplex PCR reads and lists one entry per CDR3 protein. This sample has tens of thousands of distinct CDR3 sequences, with around 64% found just once. From germline, CDR1 is MNHEY and CDR2 SVGAGI. V trimming: 5 bases; J trimming: 5 bases; junction bases outside the gene matches: 3. This CDR3 has 14 amino acids.

This TCR was recovered from a man in his forties with primary liver carcinoma and hepatitis B virus infection. J is TRBJ1-5 and V is TRBV6-5; 10 bases are a match to TRBD1. Sequencing was carried out using liver tumor tissue from sampling region 5. The subset here: tumor region T5, tumor centre. CDR3 region: CASSTGTGDQPQHF. The CDR3 DNA follows: TGTGCCAGCAGTACTGGGACAGGGGATCAGCCCCAGCATTTT.